A selection of T cell receptor beta chains follows, all from one sample in a study of blood T cell repertoires in COVID-19. TCRdb's table, derived via immunoSEQ multiplex PCR, lists solely in-frame clones and lacks some. The profile shows roughly 110,000 clones, roughly 76% of them singletons. The material sequenced was peripheral blood. The receptors were gathered from a human donor in a cohort sampled during active COVID-19. The CDR3 runs from the conserved cysteine through the conserved F or W. D genes are given only for firm matches. The size field is filled for only some rows; it gives once, few, many or a size class.

abundance: NA; v_gene: TRBV4-3; j_gene: TRBJ2-7; d_gene: TRBD1; CDR3nt: TGCGCCAGCAGCCGTGGACAGGGGGACTCCTACGAGCAGTACTTC; CDR3aa: CASSRGQGDSYEQYF
abundance: NA; v_gene: TRBV28; j_gene: TRBJ1-3; d_gene: NA; CDR3nt: TGTGCCAGCAGTTTAGCGCCAGGAAACACCATATATTTT; CDR3aa: CASSLAPGNTIYF
abundance: few; v_gene: TRBV6-6; j_gene: TRBJ2-1; d_gene: TRBD1; CDR3nt: TGTGCCAGCAGGGGACAGGGAGCCGACAATGAGCAGTTCTTC; CDR3aa: CASRGQGADNEQFF
abundance: NA; v_gene: TRBV30; j_gene: TRBJ2-5; d_gene: TRBD2; CDR3nt: TGTGCCTGGAATCACGGGAGGGCCGTCGGAGAGACCCAGTACTTC; CDR3aa: CAWNHGRAVGETQYF
abundance: NA; v_gene: TRBV7-2; j_gene: TRBJ2-7; d_gene: TRBD1; CDR3nt: TGTGCCAGCAGCTTAAGAGGACAGGGGGCCCCAAAAAGCTCCTACGAGCAGTACTTC; CDR3aa: CASSLRGQGAPKSSYEQYF
abundance: NA; v_gene: TRBV10-3; j_gene: TRBJ2-1; d_gene: NA; CDR3nt: TGTGCCATCAGTGAGGCGCTAAGCTCCTACAATGAGCAGTTCTTC; CDR3aa: CAISEALSSYNEQFF
abundance: NA; v_gene: TRBV6-5; j_gene: TRBJ1-1; d_gene: NA; CDR3nt: TGTGCCAGCAGTAGACTAGGGAACACTGAAGCTTTCTTT; CDR3aa: CASSRLGNTEAFF
abundance: NA; v_gene: TRBV4-3; j_gene: TRBJ2-2; d_gene: NA; CDR3nt: TGCGCCAGCAGAAAAAGCAGTGGGCTCTCCTCGAACACCGGGGAGCTGTTTTTT; CDR3aa: CASRKSSGLSSNTGELFF
abundance: NA; v_gene: TRBV6-5; j_gene: TRBJ2-6; d_gene: NA; CDR3nt: TGTGCCAGCAGTTACCGGGGTTCTGGGGCCAACGTCCTGACTTTC; CDR3aa: CASSYRGSGANVLTF
abundance: NA; v_gene: TRBV3-1/TRBV3-2; j_gene: TRBJ1-5; d_gene: NA; CDR3nt: TGTGCCAGCAGCCAAGGAGGGCCCCAGCATTTT; CDR3aa: CASSQGGPQHF
abundance: NA; v_gene: TRBV2; j_gene: TRBJ2-7; d_gene: NA; CDR3nt: TGTGCCAGCAGACGGGACAATACCTACGAGCAGTACTTC; CDR3aa: CASRRDNTYEQYF
abundance: NA; v_gene: TRBV29-1; j_gene: TRBJ1-1; d_gene: TRBD1; CDR3nt: TGCAGCGTTGGGTTTAGGGGGCGTATCACTGAAGCTTTCTTT; CDR3aa: CSVGFRGRITEAFF
abundance: once; v_gene: TRBV6-2/TRBV6-3; j_gene: TRBJ1-5; d_gene: TRBD1; CDR3nt: TGTGCCAGCAGTTACGACACATGGACAGGGGGCGAAGGTCAGCCCCAGCATTTT; CDR3aa: CASSYDTWTGGEGQPQHF
abundance: NA; v_gene: TRBV9; j_gene: TRBJ2-7; d_gene: NA; CDR3nt: TGTGCCAGCAGCTCAGGGGCTATATACGAGCAGTACTTC; CDR3aa: CASSSGAIYEQYF
abundance: NA; v_gene: TRBV9; j_gene: TRBJ1-2; d_gene: TRBD1; CDR3nt: TGTGCCAGCAGCGTAGCTGAACGACAGGGTGATGGCTACACCTTC; CDR3aa: CASSVAERQGDGYTF
abundance: NA; v_gene: TRBV13; j_gene: TRBJ2-7; d_gene: TRBD2; CDR3nt: TGTGCCAGCGGGCTAGCGGGAGGCGAGCAGTACTTC; CDR3aa: CASGLAGGEQYF
abundance: NA; v_gene: TRBV4-2; j_gene: TRBJ2-7; d_gene: NA; CDR3nt: TGTGCCAGCAGCCCCTATGCGGACAGCCCCGGCGAGCAGTACTTC; CDR3aa: CASSPYADSPGEQYF
abundance: NA; v_gene: TRBV7-9; j_gene: TRBJ2-3; d_gene: NA; CDR3nt: TGTGCCAGCAGCTTAGGATCCGGGGACACAGATACGCAGTATTTT; CDR3aa: CASSLGSGDTDTQYF
abundance: few; v_gene: TRBV14; j_gene: TRBJ1-3; d_gene: NA; CDR3nt: TGTGCCAGCAGCATAACAGGGAGCTCTGGAAACACCATATATTTT; CDR3aa: CASSITGSSGNTIYF
abundance: NA; v_gene: TRBV7-9; j_gene: TRBJ2-1; d_gene: NA; CDR3nt: TGTGCCAGCAGCTTAGTTCTAGCAGGCGAGCAGTTCTTC; CDR3aa: CASSLVLAGEQFF
abundance: NA; v_gene: TRBV7-3; j_gene: TRBJ2-5; d_gene: TRBD1; CDR3nt: TGTGCCAGCAGCCTTCGATCTGGAATCAGGGGGCGGGAGACCCAGTACTTC; CDR3aa: CASSLRSGIRGRETQYF
abundance: NA; v_gene: TRBV19; j_gene: TRBJ1-5; d_gene: TRBD1; CDR3nt: TGTGCCAGTAGTACCTATGGGACAGCCGGCAATCAGCCCCAGCATTTT; CDR3aa: CASSTYGTAGNQPQHF
abundance: NA; v_gene: TRBV7-2; j_gene: TRBJ2-7; d_gene: TRBD1; CDR3nt: TGTGCCAGCAGCTCCCGGACAGGGTTCACCTACGAGCAGTACTTC; CDR3aa: CASSSRTGFTYEQYF
abundance: NA; v_gene: TRBV6-5; j_gene: TRBJ1-3; d_gene: NA; CDR3nt: TGTGCCAGCAGACTTGACAGCCGGAACACCATATATTTT; CDR3aa: CASRLDSRNTIYF
abundance: NA; v_gene: TRBV3-1/TRBV3-2; j_gene: TRBJ2-1; d_gene: NA; CDR3nt: TGTGCCAGCAGCCGTGGGCAGGGTGGTGAGCAGTTCTTC; CDR3aa: CASSRGQGGEQFF
abundance: NA; v_gene: TRBV6-5; j_gene: TRBJ2-7; d_gene: NA; CDR3nt: TGTGCCAGCAGTTACGACAACTCCTACGAGCAGTACTTC; CDR3aa: CASSYDNSYEQYF
abundance: NA; v_gene: TRBV11-2; j_gene: TRBJ2-7; d_gene: NA; CDR3nt: TGTGCCAGCAGACACTACGAGCAGTACTTC; CDR3aa: CASRHYEQYF
abundance: NA; v_gene: TRBV11-3; j_gene: TRBJ1-1; d_gene: NA; CDR3nt: TGTGCCAGCAGCTTACAGGGGCAAAACACTGAAGCTTTCTTT; CDR3aa: CASSLQGQNTEAFF
abundance: NA; v_gene: TRBV7-2; j_gene: TRBJ2-3; d_gene: TRBD2; CDR3nt: TGTGCCAGCAGCTTAGCAATCGCGGGAGGGCCGGGGGATACGCAGTATTTT; CDR3aa: CASSLAIAGGPGDTQYF
abundance: NA; v_gene: TRBV7-6; j_gene: TRBJ2-3; d_gene: TRBD1; CDR3nt: TGTGCCAGCAGTCGAAACGGACAGGGGTCGGGAGATACGCAGTATTTT; CDR3aa: CASSRNGQGSGDTQYF
abundance: NA; v_gene: TRBV28; j_gene: TRBJ2-1; d_gene: TRBD1; CDR3nt: TGTGCCAGCAGACAAGGACAGGGTGCAAATGAGCAGTTCTTC; CDR3aa: CASRQGQGANEQFF
abundance: NA; v_gene: TRBV5-1; j_gene: TRBJ1-1; d_gene: NA; CDR3nt: TGCGCCAGCAGCGCGGGGGTTCCCAGCACTGAAGCTTTCTTT; CDR3aa: CASSAGVPSTEAFF
abundance: NA; v_gene: TRBV14; j_gene: TRBJ1-4; d_gene: TRBD1; CDR3nt: TGTGCCAGCAGCGCACAGACAGGGGTGACTAATGAAAAACTGTTTTTT; CDR3aa: CASSAQTGVTNEKLFF
abundance: NA; v_gene: TRBV5-5; j_gene: TRBJ1-2; d_gene: TRBD1; CDR3nt: TGTGCCAGCAGCCGCCCGGGGACAGGGGGCTACACCTTC; CDR3aa: CASSRPGTGGYTF
abundance: NA; v_gene: TRBV20-1; j_gene: TRBJ2-7; d_gene: TRBD2; CDR3nt: TGCAGTGCTAGTCCGGGAGGGCCCTACGAGCAGTACTTC; CDR3aa: CSASPGGPYEQYF
abundance: NA; v_gene: TRBV7-2; j_gene: TRBJ2-7; d_gene: TRBD2; CDR3nt: TGTGCCAGCAGCCCCTACTACGTAGCGGGGGGCGTGGTGAACTTC; CDR3aa: CASSPYYVAGGVVNF
abundance: NA; v_gene: TRBV6-2/TRBV6-3; j_gene: TRBJ1-4; d_gene: NA; CDR3nt: TGTGCCAGCAGTCGGAGTGAAAAACTGTTTTTT; CDR3aa: CASSRSEKLFF
abundance: NA; v_gene: TRBV11-2; j_gene: TRBJ1-2; d_gene: NA; CDR3nt: TGTGCCAGCAGTAGCCTCGCCATGCGGGGCTACACCTTC; CDR3aa: CASSSLAMRGYTF
abundance: NA; v_gene: TRBV7-2; j_gene: TRBJ2-3; d_gene: TRBD1; CDR3nt: TGTGCCAGCAGCTCAGGAGGACAGGCTAGCACAGATACGCAGTATTTT; CDR3aa: CASSSGGQASTDTQYF
abundance: NA; v_gene: TRBV6-5; j_gene: TRBJ1-3; d_gene: TRBD1; CDR3nt: TGTGCCAGCAGTTACAAGGGACAGATCTCTGGAAACACCATATATTTT; CDR3aa: CASSYKGQISGNTIYF
abundance: NA; v_gene: TRBV27; j_gene: TRBJ2-1; d_gene: NA; CDR3nt: TGTGCCAGCAGGTCAGGAGGCGGGGGCCACAATGAGCAGTTCTTC; CDR3aa: CASRSGGGGHNEQFF
abundance: NA; v_gene: TRBV14; j_gene: TRBJ1-1; d_gene: NA; CDR3nt: TGTGCCAGCAGCCAAGATCTGTGGAACACTGAAGCTTTCTTT; CDR3aa: CASSQDLWNTEAFF
abundance: NA; v_gene: TRBV9; j_gene: TRBJ2-7; d_gene: NA; CDR3nt: TGTGCCAGCAGCGTAGGTGGAACAGCCTCCTACGAGCAGTACTTC; CDR3aa: CASSVGGTASYEQYF
abundance: NA; v_gene: TRBV9; j_gene: TRBJ1-2; d_gene: TRBD1; CDR3nt: TGTGCCAGCAGCGGGGGGACAGGGACCCGATTTTCGGGCTACACCTTC; CDR3aa: CASSGGTGTRFSGYTF
abundance: NA; v_gene: TRBV5-5; j_gene: TRBJ1-5; d_gene: NA; CDR3nt: TGTGCCAGCAGCTTGGTTCAGGGGTTTAATTATAGCAATCAGCCCCAGCATTTT; CDR3aa: CASSLVQGFNYSNQPQHF
abundance: NA; v_gene: TRBV4-3; j_gene: TRBJ1-1; d_gene: NA; CDR3nt: TGCGCCAGCAGTCTAAATACCCGACAGCTCACTGAAGCTTTCTTT; CDR3aa: CASSLNTRQLTEAFF